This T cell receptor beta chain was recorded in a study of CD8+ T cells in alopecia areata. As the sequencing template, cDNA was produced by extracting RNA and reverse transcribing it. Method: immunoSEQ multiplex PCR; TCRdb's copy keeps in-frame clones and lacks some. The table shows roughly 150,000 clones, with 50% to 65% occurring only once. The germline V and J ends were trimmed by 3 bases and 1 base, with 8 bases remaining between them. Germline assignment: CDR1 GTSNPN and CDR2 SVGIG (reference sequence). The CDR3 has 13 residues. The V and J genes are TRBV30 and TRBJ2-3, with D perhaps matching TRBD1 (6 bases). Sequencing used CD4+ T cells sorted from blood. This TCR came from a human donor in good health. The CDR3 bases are TGTGCCTGGAGCGCAGGGGGCACAGATACGCAGTATTTT. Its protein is CAWSAGGTDTQYF.